Listed below are T cell receptor beta chains from one sample, sequenced in a study of T cell repertoires in cytomegalovirus infection. TCRdb independently ran MiXCR on the reads; one entry per CDR3 protein. The sample consists of some 130,000 distinct CDR3 sequences, about 10% of them appearing once. The sample taken for sequencing was PBMCs. Receptors were obtained from a human donor in good health (CMV status not recorded). Some clones in this sample may be carry-over from other donors' samples. CDR3s leave out the opening cysteine and the closing phenylalanine or tryptophan.

V	J	CDR3
TRBV18	TRBJ1-1	ASSVQGQGPEAF
TRBV7-7	TRBJ2-7	ASSRFLSDEQY
TRBV29-1	TRBJ2-3	SVLGAGGADTQY
TRBV7-7	TRBJ2-1	ASSLAAGGPNEQF
TRBV5-6	TRBJ2-2	ASSLVGQGIGELF
TRBV6-5	TRBJ2-7	ASSPTRDPRNEQY
TRBV6-6	TRBJ2-7	ASSHPGLSYEQY
TRBV7-2	TRBJ2-3	ASRAKGGPTDTQY
TRBV7-2	TRBJ2-3	ASSLGLDPQY
TRBV2	TRBJ2-5	ASSEEQQETQY
TRBV11-3	TRBJ2-1	ASSSRTSGGAEQF
TRBV5-1	TRBJ2-3	ASSLDGQGADTQY
TRBV5-4	TRBJ1-2	ASSKNRAYGYT
TRBV6-5	TRBJ1-6	ASSYPGTDNSPLH
TRBV5-1	TRBJ1-1	ASRPPGLNTEAF
TRBV20-1	TRBJ2-3	SARERRTATDTQY
TRBV14	TRBJ2-7	ASRQGMYDEQY
TRBV12-3/TRBV12-4	TRBJ2-7	ASSPGTGQLSYEQY
TRBV7-9	TRBJ2-1	ASSPPGHLYNEQF
TRBV29-1	TRBJ2-4	SVVSRVILGKNIQY
TRBV7-2	TRBJ2-4	ASSLAKNIQY
TRBV4-2	TRBJ2-1	ASSQERGLAGMNEQF
TRBV29-1	TRBJ2-1	SKETGLDNEQF
TRBV5-5	TRBJ1-4	ASSLLEANEKLF
TRBV28	TRBJ1-1	ASSLPSGTEAF